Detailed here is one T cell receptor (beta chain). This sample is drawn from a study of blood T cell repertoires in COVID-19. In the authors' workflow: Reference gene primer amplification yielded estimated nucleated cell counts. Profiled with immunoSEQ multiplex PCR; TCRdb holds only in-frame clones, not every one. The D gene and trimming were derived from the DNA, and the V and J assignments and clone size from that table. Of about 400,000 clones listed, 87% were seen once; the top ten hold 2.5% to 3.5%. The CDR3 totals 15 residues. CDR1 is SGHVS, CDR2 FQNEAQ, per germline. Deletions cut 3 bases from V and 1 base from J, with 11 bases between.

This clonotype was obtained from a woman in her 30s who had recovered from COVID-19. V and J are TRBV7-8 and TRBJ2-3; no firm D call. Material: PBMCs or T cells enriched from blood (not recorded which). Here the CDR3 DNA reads TGTGCCAGCAGCTTTGGCAGGATGGGCACAGATACGCAGTATTTT. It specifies CASSFGRMGTDTQYF.